This T cell receptor (beta chain) was captured in a study of blood T cell repertoires in COVID-19. Method: immunoSEQ multiplex PCR; TCRdb's copy keeps in-frame clones and lacks some. The sample contains some 160,000 clones, around 89% of which appear only once. CDR1 and CDR2 from the germline V gene are SGHVS and FQNEAQ. V lost 5 bases and J lost 3, with 11 bases in between. This CDR3 is 14 amino acids long. Sample: peripheral blood. This TCR came from a man in his fifties or sixties who had recovered from COVID-19. The gene calls are TRBV7-8 and TRBJ2-1; the D gene is possibly TRBD1 (6 bases). The CDR3 loop is CASSPGQNYNEQFF. The CDR3, as DNA: TGTGCCAGCAGCCCGGGACAAAACTACAATGAGCAGTTCTTC.